The TCR beta chain described here comes from a study of T-cell memory formation after mild COVID-19. 5'RACE, which relied on constant-segment primers, yielded TCR alpha and TCR beta cDNA libraries carrying sample barcodes and UMIs. TCRdb independently ran MiXCR on the 5' RACE reads; one entry per CDR3 protein. This sample has roughly 190,000 distinct CDR3 sequences, with about 18% found just once. The V end lost 5 bases, the J end lost 4 bases, and 8 bases lay between the germline ends. This CDR3 has 11 amino acids. Germline V gene data show CDR1 as DFQATT and CDR2 as SNEGSKA (reference sequence). The material sequenced was PBMCs or a T cell subset sorted from them (not recorded which). This receptor was obtained from an adult woman who had mild COVID-19 (a few samples of this study predate the infection). Cell type and time point are not known. The J gene is TRBJ1-2, the V gene TRBV20-1; D remains unclear. CDR3 bases: TGCAGTGCTCCTCGGACCTATGGCTACACCTTC. It is translated as CSAPRTYGYTF.